The next 9 T cell receptor beta chains were all read from a single sample in a study of blood T cell repertoires in COVID-19. TCRdb's table, derived via immunoSEQ multiplex PCR, lists solely in-frame clones and lacks some. Of 200,000 to 250,000 clones listed, 70% to 90% are singletons. The sequenced sample was peripheral blood. These receptors were taken from a man in his forties or fifties with acute or convalescent COVID-19.

This sequence joins TRBV19 and TRBJ2-7, with D possibly being TRBD1 (7 bases). The CDR3 sequence is 15 residues long. Germline values: CDR1 LNHDA, CDR2 SQIVND (reference sequence). Trimming removed 4 bases from V and 3 bases from J, with 16 bases in between. As DNA, the CDR3 is TGTGCCAGTAGTAGCAGACAGGGAGGAATCTACGAGCAGTACTTC. Translated, it gives CASSSRQGGIYEQYF.

The rearrangement links TRBV2 to TRBJ1-6; D is uncertain. The CDR3 has 12 residues. The V gene lost 6 bases and the J gene lost 5 bases, with 5 bases spanning the gap. Germline-derived CDR1 and CDR2 are SNHLY and FYNNEI. The CDR3 is CASSPNNSPLHF. CDR3 bases: TGTGCCAGCAGCCCTAATAATTCACCCCTCCACTTT.

The CDR3 region is CASAADAGYNEQFF. The DNA of the CDR3 is TGTGCCAGTGCCGCAGACGCAGGTTACAATGAGCAGTTCTTC. The genes are TRBV19 and TRBJ2-1; no clear D. Germline values: CDR1 LNHDA, CDR2 SQIVND (reference sequence). Trimming stripped 8 bases from V and 4 bases from J, with 15 bases between. The CDR3 is made up of 14 amino acids.

This chain links TRBV20-1 with TRBJ1-6, with unresolved D. Trimming cost V 3 bases and J 8 bases, with 17 bases left between them. The CDR3 runs to 15 residues. From germline, CDR1 is DFQATT and CDR2 SNEGSKA (reference sequence). Here the CDR3 reads CSASAGMVQDSPLHF. The CDR3, as DNA: TGCAGTGCTAGTGCTGGTATGGTTCAGGATTCACCCCTCCACTTT.

CDR3 coding DNA: TGTGCCAGCAGCTTAGCCCCAGGGTTCAATGCCAATGAGCAGTTCTTC. This encodes CASSLAPGFNANEQFF. This chain links TRBV11-2 with TRBJ2-1; D possibly corresponds to TRBD1 (5 bases). This CDR3 is 16 amino acids long. Trimming removed 1 base at V and 6 bases at J, with 16 bases between. The germline V gene has CDR1 SGHAT and CDR2 FQNNGV. The complete variable domain, with remaining parts taken from reference TRBV11-2 and TRBJ2-1, reads EAGVAQSPRYKIIEKRQSVAFWCNPISGHATLYWYQQILGQGPKLLIQFQNNGVVDDSQLPKDRFSAERLKGVDSTLKIQPAKLEDSAVYLCASSLAPGFNANEQFFGPGTRLTVL.

Only one count was recorded for this clone. The gene calls are TRBV2 and TRBJ2-6; 8 bases line up with TRBD1. The germline V gene has CDR1 SNHLY and CDR2 FYNNEI. Trimming cost V 5 bases and J 6 bases; bases outside gene matches: 6. CDR3 length: 15 residues. CDR3 in amino acids: CASSQGQGQANVLTF. In DNA, the CDR3 is TGTGCCAGCAGTCAAGGACAGGGACAGGCCAACGTCCTGACTTTC.

This clone occurred once. This chain uses TRBV11-2 with TRBJ2-1, with 8 bases matching TRBD2. Germline V lookup: CDR1 SGHAT, CDR2 FQNNGV. V shed 8 bases, J shed 1 base, and the junction held 7 bases outside the gene matches. The CDR3 sequence is 15 residues long. CDR3 sequence reads: CASRARGGSYNEQFF. CDR3 coding DNA: TGTGCCAGCCGCGCTCGGGGGGGGTCCTACAATGAGCAGTTCTTC. Full variable domain (remainder filled in from reference TRBV11-2 and TRBJ2-1): EAGVAQSPRYKIIEKRQSVAFWCNPISGHATLYWYQQILGQGPKLLIQFQNNGVVDDSQLPKDRFSAERLKGVDSTLKIQPAKLEDSAVYLCASRARGGSYNEQFFGPGTRLTVL.

V usage is TRBV6-2 or TRBV6-3 and J usage is TRBJ2-4; D is unresolved. CDR1 is MNHEY, CDR2 SVGEGT, per germline. This CDR3 contains 19 residues. Between the trimmed V and J ends, which lost 2 bases and 0 bases, there was a span of 20 bases. The CDR3 region has the DNA TGTGCCAGCAGTTACCCCTCCGAGGCAGACCATCTAGCCAAAAACATTCAGTACTTC. Translation gives CASSYPSEADHLAKNIQYF.

The chain employs TRBV12-3 or TRBV12-4 and TRBJ1-4; TRBD1 is a possible D gene (5 bases). Trimming pared 4 bases from V and 7 bases from J, leaving 7 bases between. The CDR3 contains 12 residues. CDR3 protein: CASSSGGEKLFF. The CDR3 DNA is TGTGCCAGCAGTTCCGGGGGTGAAAAACTGTTTTTT.